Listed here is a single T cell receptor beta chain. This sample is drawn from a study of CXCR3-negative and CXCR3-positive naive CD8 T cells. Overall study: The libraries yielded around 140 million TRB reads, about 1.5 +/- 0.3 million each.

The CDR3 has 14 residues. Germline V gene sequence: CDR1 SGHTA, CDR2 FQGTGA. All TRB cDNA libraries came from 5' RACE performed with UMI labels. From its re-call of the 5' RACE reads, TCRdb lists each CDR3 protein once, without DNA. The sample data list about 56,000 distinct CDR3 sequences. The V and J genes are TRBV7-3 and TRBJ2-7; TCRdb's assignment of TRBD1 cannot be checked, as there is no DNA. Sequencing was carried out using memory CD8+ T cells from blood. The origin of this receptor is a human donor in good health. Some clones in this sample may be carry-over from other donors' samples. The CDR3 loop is CASSSTGGADEQYF.